Listed here are 5 T cell receptor beta chains from one sample, sequenced in a study of cytomegalovirus exposure and HLA in healthy donors. The PCR ran on 60 Vbeta and 13 Jbeta primers. Profiled with immunoSEQ multiplex PCR; TCRdb holds only in-frame clones, not every one. Counted here are about 76,000 clones, around 70% occurring once; the ten biggest clones make up 15% to 20%. What was sequenced was PBMCs. These receptors were obtained from a woman between 40 and 50 years old in good health and CMV-seropositive.

This chain connects TRBV15 to TRBJ1-1; the match to TRBD1 covers 10 bases. CDR1 is LNHNV and CDR2 is YYDKDF in the germline V gene (reference sequence). The length of the CDR3 is 15 residues. Germline trimming cut 4 bases from V and 5 bases from J; bases unmatched to any gene: 7. CDR3 loop: CATSTQTGGRTEAFF. The DNA of the CDR3 is TGTGCCACCAGCACCCAGACAGGGGGCCGAACTGAAGCTTTCTTT.

The chain joins TRBV30 to TRBJ1-1; 10 nucleotides align to TRBD1. This CDR3 region has 16 residues. Germline V gene sequence: CDR1 GTSNPN, CDR2 SVGIG (reference sequence). J was trimmed by 5 bases and V by 3 bases; bases with no gene match: 12. CDR3 loop: CAWRGTGATRRTEAFF. The DNA for the CDR3 is TGTGCCTGGAGAGGGACAGGGGCTACCCGGAGGACTGAAGCTTTCTTT.

The rearrangement uses TRBV5-1 and TRBJ2-5; D remains ambiguous. Germline CDR1 reads SGHRS; CDR2 reads YFSETQ. The ends were cut back, 1 base at V and 2 bases at J, with 12 bases in the middle. This CDR3 spans 15 amino acids. The CDR3 region has the DNA TGCGCCAGCAGCTTGAGCGTAGGATTGCAAGAGACCCAGTACTTC. Translation: CASSLSVGLQETQYF.

This sequence joins TRBV11-2 and TRBJ1-4; TRBD1 agrees at 8 bases. CDR1 SGHAT and CDR2 FQNNGV come from the germline V gene. The CDR3 totals 15 residues. Trimming cost V 5 bases and J 2 bases; bases outside gene matches: 4. The CDR3 region has the DNA TGTGCCAGCAGCCTGGACAGGGCCACTAATGAAAAACTGTTTTTT. Translation: CASSLDRATNEKLFF.

This clone was detected only a few times. The rearrangement uses TRBV10-3 and TRBJ1-6, with TRBD1 identical over 7 bases. Germline assignment: CDR1 ENHRY and CDR2 SYGVKD. With 4 bases clipped from V and 7 bases from J, the junction kept 4 bases outside the gene matches. The CDR3 sequence is 14 residues long. CDR3 amino acids: CAISAVGQNSPLHF. CDR3 in DNA: TGTGCCATCAGTGCCGTGGGACAGAATTCACCCCTCCACTTT.